Sequencing of this TCR beta chain was carried out in a study of T cell responses to AZD1222 COVID-19 vaccine. Study-wide findings and caveats: With dominance at 160-218 and 743-854, vaccine-associated CD4 TCRs spanned spike. Baseline antibody screening turned up just six seropositive AZD1222 recipients.

Concerning this clone: Its matching antigen is unknown.

TCRdb keeps only in-frame clones here, not all; method: immunoSEQ multiplex PCR. The sample includes some 150,000 clones, 94% of them seen just once. Germline V CDR1 and CDR2: SGDLS, YYNGEE. The CDR3 has 15 amino acids. V shed 0 bases and J shed 0 bases, with 7 bases lying between them. The sample consisted of peripheral blood, taken on day 0 of AZD1222 vaccination. This receptor was obtained from an adult in good health. The rearrangement links TRBV9 to TRBJ1-5; D ambiguous. The CDR3 protein is CASSVGEYSNQPQHF. The CDR3 nucleotides read TGTGCCAGCAGCGTAGGAGAGTATAGCAATCAGCCCCAGCATTTT.